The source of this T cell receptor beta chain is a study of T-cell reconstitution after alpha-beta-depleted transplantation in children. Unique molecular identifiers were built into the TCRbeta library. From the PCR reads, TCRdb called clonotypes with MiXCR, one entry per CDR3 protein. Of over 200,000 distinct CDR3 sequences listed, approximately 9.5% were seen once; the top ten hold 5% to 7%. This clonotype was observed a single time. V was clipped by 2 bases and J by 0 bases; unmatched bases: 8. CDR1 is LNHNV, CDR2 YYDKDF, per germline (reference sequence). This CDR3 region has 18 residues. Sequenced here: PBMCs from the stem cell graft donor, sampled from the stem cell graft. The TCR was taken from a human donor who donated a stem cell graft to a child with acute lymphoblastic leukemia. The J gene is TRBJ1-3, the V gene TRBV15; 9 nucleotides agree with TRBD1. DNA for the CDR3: TGTGCCACCAGCAGACGCGGGGGACAGGGCAGCTCTGGAAACACCATATATTTT. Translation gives CATSRRGGQGSSGNTIYF.